Below, one T cell receptor (beta chain) is given with its context. Its cognate antigen is unknown. The sample comes from a study of T cells in localized non-small cell lung cancer. Assay: immunoSEQ multiplex PCR; the TCRdb copy retains only in-frame clones and omits some. The sample holds roughly 89,000 clones, roughly 93% seen once. The study's findings and limits: Heterogeneity stays possible, as sequencing covered only one tumor region. Uninvolved adjacent lung had higher T cell clonality than tumor and all other tissues.

Trimming cost V 5 bases and J 9 bases, with 20 bases left between them. This CDR3 is 15 amino acids long. Per the germline V gene, CDR1 is MNHEY and CDR2 is SMNVEV (reference sequence). J is TRBJ2-1 and V is TRBV27, with D unresolved. The starting material was PBMCs, obtained before any cancer treatment. The receptor's source is a woman aged 35 to 70 with stage II squamous cell lung carcinoma. The DNA for the CDR3 is TGTGCCAGCAGTCCCGGGTACAATAAATTAATTGAGCAGTTCTTC. Its translation: CASSPGYNKLIEQFF.